Each of the 4 T cell receptor beta chains below was sequenced from the same sample in a study of blood T cell repertoires in COVID-19. Profiled with immunoSEQ multiplex PCR; TCRdb holds only in-frame clones, not every one. The sample holds approximately 400,000 clones; 81% are singletons and the top ten take approximately 1%. The sample comprised peripheral blood. The source is a human donor with acute or convalescent COVID-19. The donor label of this sample is uncertain.

The chain joins TRBV18 to TRBJ2-7; tentatively, D is TRBD2 (6 bases). This CDR3 is 15 amino acids long. The germline V and J ends were trimmed by 0 bases and 6 bases, with 15 bases remaining between them. Germline loops: CDR1 KGHSH, CDR2 LQKENI. CDR3 coding DNA: TGTGCCAGCTCACCACCAGGGACTTCTACCGTCGAGCAGTACTTC. It encodes CASSPPGTSTVEQYF. Looking up the rest from reference TRBV18 and TRBJ2-7 gives the full variable domain: NAGVMQNPRHLVRRRGQEARLRCSPMKGHSHVYWYRQLPEEGLKFMVYLQKENIIDESGMPKERFSAEFPKEGPSILRIQQVVRGDSAAYFCASSPPGTSTVEQYFGPGTRLTVT.

The V call is TRBV3-1 (or the pseudogene TRBV3-2), the J call TRBJ1-6; D is ambiguous. Germline lookup yields CDR1 LGHDT and CDR2 YNNKEL (reference sequence). The CDR3 has 13 residues. Trimming removed 4 bases from V and 7 bases from J, with 8 bases in between. The CDR3 sequence is CASSRIGNSPLHF. For the CDR3, the DNA is TGTGCCAGCAGCCGAATCGGGAATTCACCCCTCCACTTT.

V usage is TRBV14 and J usage is TRBJ1-1; a weak D match, TRBD1 (5 bases). The CDR3 is 14 amino acids. Trimming stripped 1 base from V and 7 bases from J, with 13 bases between. Germline CDR1 and CDR2: SGHDN and FVKESK. The CDR3 sequence is CASSQVMTAREAFF. In nucleotides, the CDR3 is TGTGCCAGCAGCCAAGTTATGACAGCGCGTGAAGCTTTCTTT.

The chain recombines TRBV15 with TRBJ2-5; no definite D call. Between the trimmed V and J ends, which lost 0 bases and 1 base, there was a span of 12 bases. CDR1 is LNHNV and CDR2 is YYDKDF in the germline V gene (reference sequence). This CDR3 has 16 residues. Here the CDR3 DNA reads TGTGCCACCAGCAGAGATCTGGGCAGTGGCCAAGAGACCCAGTACTTC. Amino acid sequence: CATSRDLGSGQETQYF.